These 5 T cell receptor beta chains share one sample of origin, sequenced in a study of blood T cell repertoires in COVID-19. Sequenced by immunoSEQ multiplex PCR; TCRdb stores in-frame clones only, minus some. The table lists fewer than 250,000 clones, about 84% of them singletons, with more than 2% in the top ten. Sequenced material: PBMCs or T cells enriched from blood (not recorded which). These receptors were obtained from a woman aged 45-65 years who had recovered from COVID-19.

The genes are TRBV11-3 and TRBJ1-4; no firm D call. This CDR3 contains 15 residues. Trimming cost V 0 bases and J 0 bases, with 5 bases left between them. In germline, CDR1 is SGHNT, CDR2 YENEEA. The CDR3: CASSLDGATNEKLFF. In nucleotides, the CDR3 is TGTGCCAGCAGCTTAGACGGGGCAACTAATGAAAAACTGTTTTTT.

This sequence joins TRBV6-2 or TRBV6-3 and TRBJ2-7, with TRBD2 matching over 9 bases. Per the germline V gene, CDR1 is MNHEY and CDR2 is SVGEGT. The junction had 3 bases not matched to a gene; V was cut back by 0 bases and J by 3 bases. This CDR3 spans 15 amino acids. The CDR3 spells CASSYSASGIYEQYF. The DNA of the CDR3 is TGTGCCAGCAGTTACTCGGCTAGCGGGATCTACGAGCAGTACTTC.

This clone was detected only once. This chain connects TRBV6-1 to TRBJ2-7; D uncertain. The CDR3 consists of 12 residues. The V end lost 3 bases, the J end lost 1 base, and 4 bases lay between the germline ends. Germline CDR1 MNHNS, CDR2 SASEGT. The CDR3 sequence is CASSDKSYEQYF. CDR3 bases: TGTGCCAGCAGTGACAAATCCTACGAGCAGTACTTC.

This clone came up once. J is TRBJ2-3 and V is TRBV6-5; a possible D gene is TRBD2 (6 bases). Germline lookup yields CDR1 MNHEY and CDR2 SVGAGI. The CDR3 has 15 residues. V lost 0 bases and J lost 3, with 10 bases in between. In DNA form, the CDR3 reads TGTGCCAGCAGTTACTCGCGGGATGGTACAGATACGCAGTATTTT. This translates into CASSYSRDGTDTQYF.

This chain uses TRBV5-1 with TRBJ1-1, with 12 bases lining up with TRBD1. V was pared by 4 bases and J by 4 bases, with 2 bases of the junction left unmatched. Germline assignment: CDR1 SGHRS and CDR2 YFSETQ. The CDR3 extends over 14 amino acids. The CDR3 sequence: CASSAGQGATEAFF. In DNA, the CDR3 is TGCGCCAGCAGCGCGGGACAGGGGGCCACTGAAGCTTTCTTT.